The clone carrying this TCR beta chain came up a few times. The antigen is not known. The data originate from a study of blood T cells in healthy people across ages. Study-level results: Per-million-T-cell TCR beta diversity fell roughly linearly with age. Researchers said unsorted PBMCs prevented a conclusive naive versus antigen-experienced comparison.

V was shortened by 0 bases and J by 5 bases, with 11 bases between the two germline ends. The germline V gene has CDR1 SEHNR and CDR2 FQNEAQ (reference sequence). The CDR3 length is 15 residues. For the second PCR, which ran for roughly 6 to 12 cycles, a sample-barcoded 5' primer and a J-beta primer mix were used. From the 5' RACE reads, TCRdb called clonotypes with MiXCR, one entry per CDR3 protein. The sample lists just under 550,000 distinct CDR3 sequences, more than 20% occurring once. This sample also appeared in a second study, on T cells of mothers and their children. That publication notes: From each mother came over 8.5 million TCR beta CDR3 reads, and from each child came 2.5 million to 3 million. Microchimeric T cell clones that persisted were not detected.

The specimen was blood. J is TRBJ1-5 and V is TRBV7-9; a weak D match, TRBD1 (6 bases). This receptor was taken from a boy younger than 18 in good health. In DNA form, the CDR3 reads TGTGCCAGCAGCTTAGCAGGCAGGGGATATCAGCCCCAGCATTTT. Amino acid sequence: CASSLAGRGYQPQHF.